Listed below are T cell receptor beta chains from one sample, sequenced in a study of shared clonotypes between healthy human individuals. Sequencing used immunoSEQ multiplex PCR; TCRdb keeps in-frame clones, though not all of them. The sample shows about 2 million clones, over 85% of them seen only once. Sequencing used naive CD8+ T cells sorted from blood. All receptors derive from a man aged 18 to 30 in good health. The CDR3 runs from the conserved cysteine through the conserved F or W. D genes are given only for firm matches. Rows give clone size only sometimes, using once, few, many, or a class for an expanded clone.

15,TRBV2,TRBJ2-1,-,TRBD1,CASSATGGAGNEQFF,TGTGCCAGCAGCGCGACAGGGGGCGCGGGGAATGAGCAGTTCTTC
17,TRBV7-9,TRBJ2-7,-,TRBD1,CASSLILAQGVMNEQYF,TGTGCCAGCAGCTTAATTCTCGCGCAGGGGGTCATGAACGAGCAGTACTTC
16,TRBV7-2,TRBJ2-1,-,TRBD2,CASSFDGGRRKNEQFF,TGTGCCAGCAGCTTCGACGGCGGGAGAAGAAAGAATGAGCAGTTCTTC
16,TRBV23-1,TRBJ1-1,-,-,CASGGHVPIQHIEAFF,TGCGCCAGCGGCGGACACGTCCCGATCCAACATATTGAAGCTTTCTTT
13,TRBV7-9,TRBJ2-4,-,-,CASSPTTTPLQYF,TGTGCCAGCAGCCCGACGACAACCCCATTACAGTACTTC
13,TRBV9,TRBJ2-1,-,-,CASSVGGGVIPFF,TGTGCCAGCAGCGTAGGCGGCGGGGTTATCCCGTTCTTC
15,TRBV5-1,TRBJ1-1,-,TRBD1,CASSLGQVMNTEAFF,TGCGCCAGCAGCTTAGGACAGGTGATGAACACTGAAGCTTTCTTT
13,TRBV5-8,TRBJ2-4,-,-,CASSLTSGAIQYF,TGTGCCAGCAGCCTAACTAGTGGGGCCATTCAGTACTTC
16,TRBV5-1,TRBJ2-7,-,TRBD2,CASSSKLAVPTYEQYF,TGCGCCAGCAGCTCGAAACTAGCGGTACCAACCTACGAGCAGTACTTC
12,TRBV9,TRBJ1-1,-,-,CASSVNTGEAFF,TGTGCCAGCAGCGTTAACACAGGGGAAGCTTTCTTT
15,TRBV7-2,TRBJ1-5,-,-,CASSLAYSYNQPQHF,TGTGCCAGCAGCTTAGCGTACAGCTACAATCAGCCCCAGCATTTT
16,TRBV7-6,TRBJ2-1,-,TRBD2,CASSSSSGRSGHEQFF,TGTGCCAGCAGCTCCTCTAGCGGGAGAAGTGGCCATGAGCAGTTCTTC
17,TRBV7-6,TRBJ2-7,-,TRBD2,CASSLDPPAGGTYEQYF,TGTGCCAGCAGCTTAGATCCCCCGGCGGGAGGTACCTACGAGCAGTACTTC
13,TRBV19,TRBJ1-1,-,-,CASSIWTGTEAFF,TGTGCCAGTAGTATCTGGACTGGCACTGAAGCTTTCTTT
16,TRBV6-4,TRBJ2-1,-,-,CASSEPAGSPWNEQFF,TGTGCCAGCAGTGAGCCAGCGGGTTCCCCCTGGAATGAGCAGTTCTTC
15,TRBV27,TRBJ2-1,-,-,CASSLGGDPYNEQFF,TGTGCCAGCAGTTTAGGAGGGGACCCCTACAATGAGCAGTTCTTC
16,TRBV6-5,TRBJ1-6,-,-,CASSYGTDYYNSPLHF,TGTGCCAGCAGTTACGGGACTGACTATTATAATTCACCCCTCCACTTT
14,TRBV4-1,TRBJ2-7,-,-,CASSHPSSNYEQYF,TGCGCCAGCAGCCACCCCAGTAGTAACTACGAGCAGTACTTC
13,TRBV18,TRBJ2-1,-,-,CASSTPPGNEQFF,TGTGCCAGCTCAACTCCCCCGGGGAATGAGCAGTTCTTC
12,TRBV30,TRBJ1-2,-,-,CAGGGANYGYTF,TGTGCCGGTGGGGGGGCGAACTATGGCTACACCTTC
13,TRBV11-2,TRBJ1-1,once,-,CASSYTGNTEAFF,TGTGCCAGCAGCTATACAGGGAACACTGAAGCTTTCTTT
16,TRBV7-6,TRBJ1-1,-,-,CASSLDGVFMNTEAFF,TGTGCCAGCAGCTTAGATGGGGTTTTCATGAACACTGAAGCTTTCTTT
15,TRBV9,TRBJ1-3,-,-,CASTLGVSPGNTIYF,TGTGCCAGCACCTTAGGGGTTAGCCCCGGAAACACCATATATTTT
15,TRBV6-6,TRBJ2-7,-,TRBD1,CASSYAGTGAYEQYF,TGTGCCAGCAGTTACGCCGGGACAGGGGCCTACGAGCAGTACTTC
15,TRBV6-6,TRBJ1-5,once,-,CASRHRTESNQPQHF,TGTGCCAGCAGGCACCGGACAGAAAGCAATCAGCCCCAGCATTTT
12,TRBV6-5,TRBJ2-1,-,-,CASSTSGDEQFF,TGTGCCAGCAGTACCTCCGGGGATGAGCAGTTCTTC
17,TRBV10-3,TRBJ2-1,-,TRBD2,CAISEPGTSGRLDEQFF,TGTGCCATCAGTGAGCCCGGGACTAGCGGGAGATTAGATGAGCAGTTCTTC
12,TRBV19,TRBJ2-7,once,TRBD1,CASSGTGNEQYF,TGTGCCAGTAGCGGGACAGGGAACGAGCAGTACTTC
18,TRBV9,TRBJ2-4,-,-,CASSTRDTTSDGLNIQYF,TGTGCCAGCAGCACCCGGGACACGACCTCAGATGGGTTAAACATTCAGTACTTC
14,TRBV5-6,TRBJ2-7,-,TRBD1,CASSFGTGNYEQYF,TGTGCCAGCAGCTTCGGGACAGGGAACTACGAGCAGTACTTC
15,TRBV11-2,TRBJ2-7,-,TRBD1,CASKREGGSSYEQYF,TGTGCCAGCAAGAGAGAAGGGGGCAGCTCCTACGAGCAGTACTTC
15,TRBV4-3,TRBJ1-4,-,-,CASSQLTATNEKLFF,TGCGCCAGCAGCCAACTCACAGCAACTAATGAAAAACTGTTTTTT
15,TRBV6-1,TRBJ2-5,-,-,CASSEGHHSGGIQYF,TGTGCCAGCAGTGAAGGACACCACTCAGGGGGGATCCAGTACTTC
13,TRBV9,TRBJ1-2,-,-,CASSSGAPSGYTF,TGTGCCAGCAGCTCGGGGGCCCCTAGTGGCTACACCTTC
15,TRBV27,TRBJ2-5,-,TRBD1,CASSLGQGAGETQYF,TGTGCCAGCAGTTTAGGACAGGGGGCCGGAGAGACCCAGTACTTC
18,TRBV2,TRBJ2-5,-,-,CASRGGLRGLERKETQYF,TGTGCCAGCAGGGGAGGGCTCAGGGGGCTAGAAAGGAAAGAGACCCAGTACTTC
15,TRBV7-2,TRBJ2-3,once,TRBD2,CASSSFGGGADTQYF,TGTGCCAGCAGCTCATTCGGCGGGGGGGCAGATACGCAGTATTTT
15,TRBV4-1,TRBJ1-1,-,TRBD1,CASSPGTGMSAEAFF,TGCGCCAGCAGCCCTGGGACAGGGATGAGCGCTGAAGCTTTCTTT
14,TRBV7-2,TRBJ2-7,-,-,CASSTVGGSYEQYF,TGTGCCAGCAGCACGGTGGGAGGATCCTACGAGCAGTACTTC
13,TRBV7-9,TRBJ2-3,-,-,CASSPGLTDTQYF,TGTGCCAGCAGCCCGGGACTGACAGATACGCAGTATTTT
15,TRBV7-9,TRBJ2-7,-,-,CASSSVAGTSYEQYF,TGTGCCAGCAGCTCTGTAGCAGGGACATCCTACGAGCAGTACTTC
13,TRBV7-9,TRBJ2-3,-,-,CASSGSVPDTQYF,TGTGCCAGCAGCGGTAGCGTTCCAGATACGCAGTATTTT
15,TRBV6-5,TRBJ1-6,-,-,CASSPGQPHNSPLHF,TGTGCCAGCAGTCCAGGACAACCCCATAATTCACCCCTCCACTTT
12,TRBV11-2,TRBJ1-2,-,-,CASSFGGHGYTF,TGTGCCAGCAGCTTCGGGGGCCATGGCTACACCTTC
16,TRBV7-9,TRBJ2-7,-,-,CASSLAAGTAHYEQYF,TGTGCCAGCAGCTTAGCAGCCGGGACGGCACATTACGAGCAGTACTTC
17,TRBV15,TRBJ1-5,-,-,CATSEPQGTLSNQPQHF,TGTGCCACCAGCGAACCGCAGGGTACCTTAAGCAATCAGCCCCAGCATTTT
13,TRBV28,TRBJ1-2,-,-,CASSERGIYGYTF,TGTGCCAGCAGCGAACGGGGAATTTATGGCTACACCTTC
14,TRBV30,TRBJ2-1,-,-,CAWTLDLFGNEQFF,TGTGCCTGGACCCTGGACCTCTTCGGGAATGAGCAGTTCTTC
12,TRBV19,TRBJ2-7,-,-,CASSGDGYEQYF,TGTGCCAGTAGTGGGGACGGCTACGAGCAGTACTTC
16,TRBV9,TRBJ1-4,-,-,CASSGHWEEPNEKLFF,TGTGCCAGCAGTGGTCACTGGGAGGAGCCGAATGAAAAACTGTTTTTT
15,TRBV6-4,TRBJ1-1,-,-,CASSPGGELNTEAFF,TGTGCCAGCAGTCCTGGGGGGGAATTGAACACTGAAGCTTTCTTT
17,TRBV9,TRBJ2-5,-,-,CASSVGWTAATWETQYF,TGTGCCAGCAGCGTAGGGTGGACAGCGGCCACATGGGAGACCCAGTACTTC
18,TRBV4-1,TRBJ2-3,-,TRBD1,CASSHGGWDRGQGDTQYF,TGCGCCAGCAGCCATGGGGGTTGGGACAGGGGGCAAGGAGATACGCAGTATTTT
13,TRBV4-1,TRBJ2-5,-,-,CASSQDVEETQYF,TGCGCCAGCAGCCAAGATGTCGAGGAGACCCAGTACTTC
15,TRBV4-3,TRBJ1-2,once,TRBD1,CASSQDDRGIYGYTF,TGCGCCAGCAGCCAAGATGACAGGGGTATCTATGGCTACACCTTC
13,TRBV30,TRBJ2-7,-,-,CAWSVGMASEQYF,TGTGCCTGGAGTGTCGGTATGGCTAGCGAGCAGTACTTC
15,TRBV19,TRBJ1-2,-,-,CASSHQREGSEGYTF,TGTGCCAGTAGTCATCAAAGGGAAGGATCAGAGGGCTACACCTTC